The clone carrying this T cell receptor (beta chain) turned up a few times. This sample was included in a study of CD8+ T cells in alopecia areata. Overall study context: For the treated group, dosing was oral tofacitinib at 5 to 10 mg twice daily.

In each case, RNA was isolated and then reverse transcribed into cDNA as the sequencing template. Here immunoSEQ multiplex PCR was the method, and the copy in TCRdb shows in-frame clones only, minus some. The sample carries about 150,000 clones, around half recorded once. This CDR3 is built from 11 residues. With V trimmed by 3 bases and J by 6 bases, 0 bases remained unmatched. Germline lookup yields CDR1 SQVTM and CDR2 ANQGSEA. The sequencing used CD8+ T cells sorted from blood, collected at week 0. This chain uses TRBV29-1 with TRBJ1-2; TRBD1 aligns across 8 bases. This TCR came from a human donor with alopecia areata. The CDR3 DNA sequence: TGCAGCGTTGACAGGGGGCATGGCTACACCTTC. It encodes CSVDRGHGYTF.